This T cell receptor beta chain was observed in a study of blood T cell repertoires in COVID-19. J was trimmed by 5 bases and V by 3 bases; bases with no gene match: 8. Germline CDR1 is SGDLS and CDR2 is YYNGEE. The CDR3 runs 15 residues. Clones were read by immunoSEQ multiplex PCR, and TCRdb kept only the in-frame ones, dropping some. The sample includes approximately 110,000 clones, 70% to 85% of them seen just once. This sequence was found in a man between 70 and 80 years old with active or convalescent COVID-19. The sample comprised peripheral blood. This chain joins TRBV9 and TRBJ2-5, with 9 bases matching TRBD2. The CDR3 here is CASSAGLAGKETQYF. CDR3 sequence (DNA): TGTGCCAGCAGCGCGGGTCTAGCGGGAAAGGAGACCCAGTACTTC.